This T cell receptor beta chain originates from a study of blood T cells in healthy people across ages. The study's findings and limits: Researchers deemed the diversity estimates from one million T cells underestimates. Aged donors had fewer naive CD4+ cells and lower diversity than long-lived donors.

A second PCR, run for 7 to 11 cycles, used a sample-barcoded 5' primer plus a J-beta primer mix. Each cDNA molecule was tagged by a template-switch adaptor that had 12 random nucleotides. TCRdb called the 5' RACE reads again in MiXCR, with one record for every CDR3 protein. The data hold about 1 million distinct CDR3 sequences, with 40% to 45% observed a single time. The study isolated at least 6.5 million PBMCs from each sample. With V trimmed by 6 bases and J by 2 bases, 9 bases remained unmatched. CDR1 and CDR2 from the germline V gene are MDHEN and SYDVKM. The CDR3 covers 15 residues. For this clonotype: What it recognizes is unknown.

The origin of this receptor is a woman aged 55 to 70 in good health. This sequence joins TRBV28 and TRBJ2-5; 7 bases fit TRBD1. Material for sequencing was blood. The CDR3 DNA is TGTGCCAGCAGCCCGTGGGTCAGGGGGCAAGAGACCCAGTACTTC. This gives the protein CASSPWVRGQETQYF.